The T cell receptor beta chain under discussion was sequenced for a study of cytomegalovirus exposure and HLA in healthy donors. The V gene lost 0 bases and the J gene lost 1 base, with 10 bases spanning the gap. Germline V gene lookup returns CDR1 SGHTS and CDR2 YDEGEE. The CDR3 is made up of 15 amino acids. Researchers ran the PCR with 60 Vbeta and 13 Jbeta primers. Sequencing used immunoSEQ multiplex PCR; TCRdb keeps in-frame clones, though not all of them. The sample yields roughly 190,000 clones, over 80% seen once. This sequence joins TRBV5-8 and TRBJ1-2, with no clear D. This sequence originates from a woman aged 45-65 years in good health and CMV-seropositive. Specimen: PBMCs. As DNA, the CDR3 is TGTGCCAGCAGCTTGGGGTCAGCGGGTAACTATGGCTACACCTTC. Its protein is CASSLGSAGNYGYTF.